Below, 9 T cell receptor beta chains from the same sample are listed, as sequenced in a study of T cell repertoires in cytomegalovirus infection. TCRdb redid the calling of the reads with MiXCR, one entry per CDR3 protein. The repertoire holds under 150,000 distinct CDR3 sequences, with more than 20% as singletons. What these receptors recognize is not known. The sequencing input was PBMCs, sequenced either directly or after in vitro stimulation (not recorded which). These receptors all stem from a human donor in good health (CMV status not recorded). Some clones in this sample may be carry-over from other donors' samples.

The rearrangement links TRBV6-1 to TRBJ2-7; D may be TRBD2 (5 bases). V dropped 5 bases and J dropped 3 bases, with 17 bases sitting between them. This CDR3 contains 15 residues. From germline, CDR1 is MNHNS and CDR2 SASEGT. The CDR3 sequence is CASSYEGGGYYEQYF. CDR3 DNA sequence: TGTGCCAGCAGTTACGAAGGTGGAGGTTACTACGAGCAGTACTTC.

The V and J genes are TRBV30 and TRBJ2-1; either TRBD1 or TRBD2 may fit D (5 bases each). V was cut by 3 bases and J by 6 bases, with 15 bases left in between. The CDR3 is 14 residues long. From germline, CDR1 is GTSNPN and CDR2 SVGIG (reference sequence). Here the CDR3 DNA reads TGTGCCTGGAGGGCGCTTGGGGGAGTCAATGAGCAGTTCTTC. Its protein product is CAWRALGGVNEQFF.

The chain has TRBV7-4 and TRBJ2-1; 11 bases map to TRBD2. Trimming removed 1 base from V and 9 bases from J; junction bases left unmatched: 2. The length of the CDR3 is 14 residues. Germline lookup yields CDR1 SGHVT and CDR2 SQSDAQ. The CDR3 DNA reads TGTGCCAGCAGCTTAGACCTAGCGGGAGGTGAGCAGTTCTTC. Protein sequence: CASSLDLAGGEQFF.

This clonotype was detected only a few times. The genes are TRBV19 and TRBJ1-4; D is undetermined. The CDR3 extends over 14 amino acids. CDR1 and CDR2 (germline): LNHDA, SQIVND (reference sequence). The germline V and J ends were trimmed by 8 bases and 8 bases, with 18 bases remaining between them. DNA of the CDR3: TGTGCCAGTCAACCGACTGAAGGGCGGGAAAAACTGTTTTTT. Protein: CASQPTEGREKLFF.

This sequence joins TRBV27 and TRBJ2-5; D is perhaps TRBD1 or TRBD2 (5 bases each). With 6 bases removed from V and 5 bases from J, the gap between germline ends came to 13 bases. The V gene's germline CDR1 is MNHEY and CDR2 SMNVEV (reference sequence). CDR3 size: 13 residues. The DNA of the CDR3 is TGTGCCAGCAGGCCCACTTGGGGGGAGACCCAGTACTTC. This codes for CASRPTWGETQYF.

This clonotype was observed at least ten times. The CDR3 reads CASSLVARRVLEANVLTF. The CDR3 DNA follows: TGTGCCAGCAGCCTAGTTGCCCGACGGGTTCTGGAGGCCAACGTCCTGACTTTC. The chain carries TRBV7-3 and TRBJ2-6; D ambiguous. The germline CDR1 and CDR2 sequences are SGHTA and FQGTGA. V gave up 5 bases and J gave up 6 bases, with 23 bases separating them. The CDR3 is 18 amino acids.

In this sample, this clonotype turned up many times. The rearrangement links TRBV7-2 to TRBJ2-3, with 9 nucleotides matching TRBD2. Germline V gene data show CDR1 as SGHTA and CDR2 as FQGNSA. After removal of 1 base from V and 8 bases from J, the junction contained 7 bases not matched to a gene. The CDR3 length is 15 residues. For the CDR3, the DNA is TGTGCCAGCAGCTTAGTCGCGGGAGGGCCGGGTACGCAGTATTTT. It translates to CASSLVAGGPGTQYF.

The rearrangement joins TRBV7-2 to TRBJ1-6, with D maybe TRBD1 (5 bases). This CDR3 has 14 amino acids. Trimming took 4 bases from V and 6 from J, leaving 10 bases between them. CDR1 is SGHTA, CDR2 FQGNSA, per germline. In DNA form, the CDR3 reads TGTGCCAGCAGCTCGACAGAGTTTAATTCACCCCTCCACTTT. The encoded protein is CASSSTEFNSPLHF.

This chain links TRBV29-1 with TRBJ2-7; possible D gene TRBD2, 5 bases. CDR3 length equals 12 residues. The V end was cut by 5 bases, the J end by 0 bases, with 8 bases between. Germline V gene data show CDR1 as SQVTM and CDR2 as ANQGSEA. This CDR3 reads CSVTSSSYEQYF. CDR3 sequence (DNA): TGCAGCGTTACTAGTTCCTCCTACGAGCAGTACTTC.